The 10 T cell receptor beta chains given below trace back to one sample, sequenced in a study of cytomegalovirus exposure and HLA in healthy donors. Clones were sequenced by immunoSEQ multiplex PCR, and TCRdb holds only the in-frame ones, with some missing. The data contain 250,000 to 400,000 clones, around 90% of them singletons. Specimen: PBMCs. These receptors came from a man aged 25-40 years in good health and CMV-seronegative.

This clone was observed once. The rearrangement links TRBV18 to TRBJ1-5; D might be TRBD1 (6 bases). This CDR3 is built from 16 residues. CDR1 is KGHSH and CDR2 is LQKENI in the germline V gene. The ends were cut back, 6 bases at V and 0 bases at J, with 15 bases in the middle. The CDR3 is CASSPSGTLSNQPQHF. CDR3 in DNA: TGTGCCAGCTCCCCATCCGGGACACTTAGCAATCAGCCCCAGCATTTT.

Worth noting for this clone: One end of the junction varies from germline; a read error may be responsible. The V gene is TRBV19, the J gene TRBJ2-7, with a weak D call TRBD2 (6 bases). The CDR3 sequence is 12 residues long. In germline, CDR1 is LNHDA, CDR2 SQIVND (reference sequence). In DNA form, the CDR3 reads TGTGCCAGTATGGACCTGGACTACAAGCAGTACTTC. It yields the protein CASMDLDYKQYF.

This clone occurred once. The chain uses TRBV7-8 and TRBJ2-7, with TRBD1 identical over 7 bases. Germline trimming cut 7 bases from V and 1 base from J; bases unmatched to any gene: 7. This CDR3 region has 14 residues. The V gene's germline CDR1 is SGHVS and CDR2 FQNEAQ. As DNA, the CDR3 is TGTGCCAGCAACCTAGGGGGCAATTCCTACGAGCAGTACTTC. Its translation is CASNLGGNSYEQYF.

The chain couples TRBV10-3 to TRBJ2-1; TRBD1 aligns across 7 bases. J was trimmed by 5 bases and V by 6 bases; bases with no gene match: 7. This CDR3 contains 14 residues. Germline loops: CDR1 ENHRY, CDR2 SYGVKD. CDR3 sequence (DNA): TGTGCCATCAGCTTGACAGGGATGGACAATGAGCAGTTCTTC. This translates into CAISLTGMDNEQFF.

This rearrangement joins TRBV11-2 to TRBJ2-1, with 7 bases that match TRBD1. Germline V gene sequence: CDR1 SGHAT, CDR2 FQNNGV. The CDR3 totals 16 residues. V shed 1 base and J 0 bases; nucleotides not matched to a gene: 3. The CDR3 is CASSLAGGSSYNEQFF. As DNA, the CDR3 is TGTGCCAGCAGCTTAGCAGGGGGAAGCTCCTACAATGAGCAGTTCTTC.

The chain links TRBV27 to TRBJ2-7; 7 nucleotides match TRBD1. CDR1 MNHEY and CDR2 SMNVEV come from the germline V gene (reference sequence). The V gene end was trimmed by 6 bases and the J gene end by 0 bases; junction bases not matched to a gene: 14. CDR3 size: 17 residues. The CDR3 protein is CASSPLWTGRSSYEQYF. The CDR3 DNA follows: TGTGCCAGCAGCCCCCTTTGGACAGGTAGAAGCTCCTACGAGCAGTACTTC.

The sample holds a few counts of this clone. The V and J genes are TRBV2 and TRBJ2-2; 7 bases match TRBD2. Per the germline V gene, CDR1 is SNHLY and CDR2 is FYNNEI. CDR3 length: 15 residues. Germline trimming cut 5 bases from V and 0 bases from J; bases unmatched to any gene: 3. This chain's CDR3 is CASSSGAANTGELFF. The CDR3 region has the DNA TGTGCCAGCAGTAGCGGGGCCGCGAACACCGGGGAGCTGTTTTTT.

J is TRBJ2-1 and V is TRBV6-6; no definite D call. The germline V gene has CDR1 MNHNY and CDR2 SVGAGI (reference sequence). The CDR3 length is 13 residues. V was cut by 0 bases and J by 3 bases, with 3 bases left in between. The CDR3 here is CASSYSNYNEQFF. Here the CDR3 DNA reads TGTGCCAGCAGTTACTCCAACTACAATGAGCAGTTCTTC.

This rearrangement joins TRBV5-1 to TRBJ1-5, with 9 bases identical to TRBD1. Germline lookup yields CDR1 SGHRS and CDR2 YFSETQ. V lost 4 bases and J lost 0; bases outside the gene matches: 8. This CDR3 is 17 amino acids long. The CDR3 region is CASSVPRDRDSNQPQHF. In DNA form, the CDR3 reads TGCGCCAGCAGCGTACCCCGGGACAGGGATAGCAATCAGCCCCAGCATTTT.

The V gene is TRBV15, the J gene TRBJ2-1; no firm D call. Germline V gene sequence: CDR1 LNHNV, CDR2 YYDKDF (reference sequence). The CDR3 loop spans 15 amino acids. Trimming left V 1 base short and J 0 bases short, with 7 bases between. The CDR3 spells CATSRGSVSYNEQFF. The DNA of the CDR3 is TGTGCCACCAGCAGAGGTTCGGTCTCCTACAATGAGCAGTTCTTC. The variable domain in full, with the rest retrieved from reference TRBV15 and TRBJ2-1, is DAMVIQNPRYQVTQFGKPVTLSCSQTLNHNVMYWYQQKSSQAPKLLFHYYDKDFNNEADTPDNFQSRRPNTSFCFLDIRSPGLGDTAMYLCATSRGSVSYNEQFFGPGTRLTVL.